The sequence of this T cell receptor (beta chain) was determined in a study of shared clonotypes between healthy human individuals. The CDR3 sequence is 13 residues long. Germline values: CDR1 SEHNR, CDR2 FQNEAQ (reference sequence). V was clipped by 5 bases and J by 6 bases; unmatched bases: 5. CD45RO-negative CD8 cells positively selected for CCR7 made up the naive population, which excluded terminally differentiated effector memory CD45RA+ cells. Healthy adults negative for HIV, lacking recent acute infections or vaccinations, served as donors. Study outcomes and limitations: Between a handful of donors, naive CD4 clonotypes were shared at a level of around 5.2%. Larger estimated richness was generally seen in naive subsets than in memory subsets.

A note on this clone: What it recognizes is unknown.

In replicate PCRs of sorted subsets, approximately 190 ng DNA, tens of thousands of T cell genomes, was used. Profiled with immunoSEQ multiplex PCR; TCRdb holds only in-frame clones, not every one. Here the sample spans about 800,000 clones, roughly 96% being singletons. The gene calls are TRBV7-9 and TRBJ1-2, with 8 positions matching TRBD1. What was sequenced was naive CD8+ T cells sorted from blood. The sequence derives from a man aged 25-45 years in good health. CDR3 region: CASSRTGLDGYTF. Here the CDR3 DNA reads TGTGCCAGCAGCCGGACAGGGTTGGATGGCTACACCTTC.